The entry that follows covers one T cell receptor beta chain sequence. This entry is derived from a study of T-cell memory formation after mild COVID-19. CDR1 is SGDLS, CDR2 YYNGEE, per germline. CDR3 size: 14 residues. Trimming removed 3 bases from V and 5 bases from J; junction bases left unmatched: 7. TCRdb redid the calling of the 5' RACE reads with MiXCR, one entry per CDR3 protein. The sample carries more than 75,000 distinct CDR3 sequences, approximately 15% recorded once. The source material was PBMCs or a T cell subset sorted from them (not recorded which). This clonotype was obtained from an adult woman who had mild COVID-19 (a few samples of this study predate the infection). Cell type and time point are not known. V is TRBV9 and J is TRBJ2-5; TRBD2 aligns across 7 bases. The chain's CDR3 is CASSAGGTAETQYF. CDR3 bases: TGTGCCAGCAGCGCCGGGGGGACGGCGGAGACCCAGTACTTC.